The next 20 T cell receptor beta chains were all read from a single sample in a study of identical twins. Via MiXCR, TCRdb re-called the 5' RACE reads, giving one row per CDR3 protein. The sample includes 150,000 or so distinct CDR3 sequences, under 4.5% of them seen just once. The sequenced sample consisted of memory T cells sorted from blood. The receptors here all came from a man between 18 and 35 years old in good health.

This clonotype has at least ten counts. The V call is TRBV10-3, the J call TRBJ1-5, with unresolved D. This CDR3 has 14 amino acids. Germline CDR1 reads ENHRY; CDR2 reads SYGVKD. The V end was cut by 0 bases, the J end by 2 bases, with 5 bases between. CDR3 region: CAISESAGNQPQHF. The CDR3 nucleotides read TGTGCCATCAGTGAGTCCGCCGGCAATCAGCCCCAGCATTTT.

Ten or more counts support this clonotype. The rearrangement links TRBV3-1 to TRBJ2-5; 12 bases align to TRBD1. The CDR3 totals 15 residues. After removal of 1 base from V and 4 bases from J, the junction contained 1 base not matched to a gene. Per germline, CDR1 LGHDT and CDR2 YNNKEL (reference sequence). The CDR3 spells CASSQGGQGAETQYF. The CDR3 DNA is TGTGCCAGCAGCCAAGGGGGACAGGGGGCAGAGACCCAGTACTTC.

This clonotype was recorded at least ten times. The chain combines TRBV7-8 with TRBJ1-5; D call uncertain. The CDR3 consists of 15 residues. Germline-derived CDR1 and CDR2 are SGHVS and FQNEAQ. V was clipped by 2 bases and J by 4 bases, with 12 bases between them. CDR3 DNA sequence: TGTGCCAGCAGCTTACGAGAGGGTTCGAATCAGCCCCAGCATTTT. Protein: CASSLREGSNQPQHF.

This clonotype occurred many times. The chain carries TRBV27 and TRBJ2-7; 7 nucleotides line up with TRBD1. This CDR3 region has 15 residues. Germline CDR1 and CDR2: MNHEY and SMNVEV (reference sequence). Trimming took 5 bases from V and 2 from J; bases not matched to a gene: 9. CDR3 loop: CASSPLGGQTYEQYF. The CDR3 nucleotides read TGTGCCAGCAGTCCCCTAGGGGGCCAGACCTACGAGCAGTACTTC.

This clonotype was counted at least ten times. J is TRBJ2-7 and V is TRBV18, with 9 bases identical to TRBD1. The CDR3 consists of 16 residues. With 0 bases clipped from V and 0 bases from J, the junction kept 3 bases outside the gene matches. CDR1 and CDR2 from the germline V gene are KGHSH and LQKENI. The CDR3 nucleotides are TGTGCCAGCTCACCACCCCGGGACAGGGTCTCCTACGAGCAGTACTTC. Residues: CASSPPRDRVSYEQYF.

This clonotype occurred many times. This chain connects TRBV3-1 to TRBJ1-2, with D uncertain. Germline lookup yields CDR1 LGHDT and CDR2 YNNKEL (reference sequence). The V end lost 1 base, the J end lost 13 bases, and 16 bases lay between the germline ends. The CDR3 runs 13 residues. CDR3 bases: TGTGCCAGCAGCCAAGGAACGGGTGGCGAACCCACCTTC. This codes for CASSQGTGGEPTF.

This clonotype was seen at least ten times. V gene TRBV29-1 combines with J gene TRBJ1-1, with D perhaps matching TRBD1 (6 bases). The germline V gene has CDR1 SQVTM and CDR2 ANQGSEA. V lost 7 bases and J lost 0, with 12 bases in between. This CDR3 is built from 13 residues. CDR3 in amino acids: CSGTGHLNTEAFF. DNA for the CDR3: TGCAGCGGGACGGGACACCTGAACACTGAAGCTTTCTTT.

The CDR3 loop reads CSAPGTDEITQYF. The CDR3, as DNA: TGCAGTGCTCCCGGGACTGACGAGATTACCCAGTACTTC. This chain connects TRBV20-1 to TRBJ2-5; D possibly corresponds to TRBD2 (6 bases). Between the trimmed V and J ends, which lost 5 bases and 8 bases, there was a span of 18 bases. Per germline, CDR1 DFQATT and CDR2 SNEGSKA (reference sequence). The CDR3 is 13 amino acids.

Remarks on this clonotype: This sequence may be a read error, since a much larger clone differs from it by one base. The rearrangement joins TRBV7-2 to TRBJ2-3; TRBD1 agrees at 7 bases. The CDR3 has 13 residues. CDR1 is SGHTA and CDR2 is FQGNSA in the germline V gene. CDR3 sequence (DNA): TGTGCCAGCGGCTTGTTGGGACAGGATACGCAGTATTTT. Protein: CASGLLGQDTQYF.

This clonotype occurred many times. The chain uses TRBV12-3 or TRBV12-4 and TRBJ2-1; 7 nucleotides align to TRBD2. The V segment lost 7 bases and the J segment 4 bases; nucleotides outside the gene matches: 16. This CDR3 region has 17 residues. The DNA of the CDR3 is TGTGCCAGCACCCTGATGACTAGCTCCGCGGGTTACAATGAGCAGTTCTTC. It specifies CASTLMTSSAGYNEQFF.

This clonotype turned up a few times. The chain carries TRBV11-3 and TRBJ2-1; D may be TRBD1 or TRBD2 (7 bases each). Germline-derived CDR1 and CDR2 are SGHNT and YENEEA. There are 17 residues in the CDR3. V lost 4 bases and J lost 8, with 24 bases in between. The CDR3 bases are TGTGCCAGCAGCTCTAGATCCGGTGGGAGGGGGCAGGATGAGCAGTTCTTC. It translates to CASSSRSGGRGQDEQFF.

This chain joins TRBV12-3 or TRBV12-4 and TRBJ1-3; 9 nucleotides agree with TRBD1. The J segment lost 4 bases and the V segment lost 7 bases, leaving 8 bases of the junction unmatched. CDR3 size: 15 residues. The CDR3 here is CASKSQGAPGNTIYF. CDR3 in DNA: TGTGCCAGCAAATCACAGGGGGCGCCGGGAAACACCATATATTTT.

There are many counts of this clonotype. The chain has TRBV6-5 and TRBJ1-1; D unresolved. Germline CDR1 and CDR2: MNHEY and SVGAGI. The CDR3 covers 17 residues. V was trimmed by 0 bases and J by 2 bases, leaving 16 bases between them. The CDR3 bases are TGTGCCAGCAGTTACTCCGGCAGGAAGGTAGTTAACACTGAAGCTTTCTTT. Translated, it gives CASSYSGRKVVNTEAFF.

This clonotype occurred many times. The J gene is TRBJ2-4, the V gene TRBV19, with 10 bases that match TRBD1. CDR1 and CDR2 (germline): LNHDA, SQIVND (reference sequence). The CDR3 contains 17 residues. V was pared by 7 bases and J by 0 bases, with 9 bases of the junction left unmatched. The chain's CDR3 is CASKDRGLGLAKNIQYF. The CDR3 region has the DNA TGTGCCAGTAAAGACAGGGGGCTGGGATTAGCCAAAAACATTCAGTACTTC. The full variable domain, completed using reference TRBV19 and TRBJ2-4, is DGGITQSPKYLFRKEGQNVTLSCEQNLNHDAMYWYRQDPGQGLRLIYYSQIVNDFQKGDIAEGYSVSREKKESFPLTVTSAQKNPTAFYLCASKDRGLGLAKNIQYFGAGTRLSVL.

The chain recombines TRBV3-1 with TRBJ2-2; D unresolved. The CDR3 is 14 amino acids. From germline, CDR1 is LGHDT and CDR2 YNNKEL (reference sequence). Trimming removed 5 bases at V and 2 bases at J, with 9 bases between. CDR3 sequence: CASSKSPNTGELFF. In DNA, the CDR3 is TGTGCCAGCAGCAAAAGTCCCAACACCGGGGAGCTGTTTTTT.

This clonotype was seen repeatedly, ten times or more. The chain employs TRBV7-6 and TRBJ2-1; tentative D call: TRBD1 (6 bases). The germline V gene encodes CDR1 SGHVS and CDR2 FNYEAQ. The CDR3 has 17 amino acids. V shed 0 bases and J shed 1 base, with 13 bases lying between them. The DNA for the CDR3 is TGTGCCAGCAGCTTAGCGGGTCAGGGGAGTTCCTACAATGAGCAGTTCTTC. Protein product: CASSLAGQGSSYNEQFF.

At least ten counts were recorded for this clonotype. The CDR3: CASSPTDGINTQYF. CDR3 sequence (DNA): TGCGCCAGCAGCCCGACGGACGGAATTAATACGCAGTATTTT. This chain connects TRBV4-3 to TRBJ2-3; unclear D gene. Trimming took off 4 bases at V and 7 bases at J, with 15 bases between the two ends. In germline, CDR1 is LGHNA, CDR2 YSLEER. There are 14 residues in the CDR3.

Ten or more counts support this clonotype. CDR3 residues: CASSAGSTYQETQYF. The CDR3 nucleotides read TGCGCCAGCAGTGCAGGGAGTACGTACCAAGAGACCCAGTACTTC. The chain joins TRBV10-2 to TRBJ2-5; D tentatively fits TRBD1 or TRBD2 (5 bases each). Trimming removed 4 bases from V and 0 bases from J, with 12 bases in between. The length of the CDR3 is 15 residues. Germline V gene lookup returns CDR1 WSHSY and CDR2 SAAADI.

The chain links TRBV24-1 to TRBJ1-2; D uncertain. This CDR3 spans 14 amino acids. CDR1 and CDR2 (germline): KGHDR, SFDVKD. V lost 2 bases to trimming and J lost 5 bases, with 11 bases between them. This CDR3 is CATSDSWTAYGYTF. The DNA for the CDR3 is TGTGCCACCAGTGATTCGTGGACCGCATATGGCTACACCTTC.

Ten or more counts support this clonotype. The V gene is TRBV28, the J gene TRBJ2-3, with D tentatively TRBD2 (5 bases). The CDR3 is made up of 16 amino acids. Germline V gene sequence: CDR1 MDHEN, CDR2 SYDVKM. V lost 2 bases and J lost 0, with 12 bases in between. In DNA, the CDR3 is TGTGCCAGCAGTTTAGTGGATCTAGCAAGCACAGATACGCAGTATTTT. It codes for CASSLVDLASTDTQYF.